The clone carrying this T cell receptor beta chain was recorded at least ten times. Its cognate antigen is unknown. Trimming pared 1 base from V and 3 bases from J, leaving 16 bases between. The germline V gene has CDR1 SGHTA and CDR2 FQGNSA. The CDR3 loop spans 17 amino acids. The data are from a study of T cell repertoires in cytomegalovirus infection. Study context: Public TCR beta signatures marked donors with CMV infection and the matching HLA.

TCRdb recomputed calls from the reads with MiXCR, one row per CDR3 protein. Found here are some 300,000 distinct CDR3 sequences, about 17% of them singletons; the top ten hold about 12%. General study results and limits: HLA-C-restricted CMV-specific TCR beta clonotypes prevailed in the ex vivo response.

The rearrangement joins TRBV7-2 to TRBJ1-5; D might be TRBD1 (6 bases). The sample comprised PBMCs. The TCR sequence derives from a human donor in good health (CMV status not recorded). Some clones in this sample may be carry-over from other donors' samples. CDR3 sequence reads: CASSLVGTPEPNQPQHF. The CDR3 DNA is TGTGCCAGCAGCTTAGTTGGGACACCCGAACCCAATCAGCCCCAGCATTTT.